This TCR beta chain was sequenced for a study of T cell responses to AZD1222 COVID-19 vaccine. The CDR3 consists of 15 residues. The V and J ends lost 3 bases and 3 bases, in that order; junction bases with no gene match: 4. Germline lookup yields CDR1 KGHSH and CDR2 LQKENI. General study points: In a largely white British group with more females than males, clonal diversity was possibly underestimated. Just six or seven AZD1222 recipients tested seropositive at baseline.

As concerns this clone: As yet, its antigen is unknown.

Some clones are missing from TCRdb's copy, which holds only in-frame ones; the method was immunoSEQ multiplex PCR. The sample lists approximately 100,000 clones, 80% to 90% occurring once. The clonotype comes from an adult in good health. The sequencing here drew on peripheral blood, taken on day 0 of AZD1222 vaccination. V is TRBV18 and J is TRBJ2-2; 7 positions match TRBD1. CDR3 sequence: CASSPTGRDTGELFF. CDR3 nucleotide sequence: TGTGCCAGCTCACCGACAGGGCGGGACACCGGGGAGCTGTTTTTT.